This T cell receptor beta chain was profiled in a study of OX40 agonist ivuxolimab in advanced cancers. Context from the whole study: Ivuxolimab was an agonistic, fully human IgG2 monoclonal antibody directed against OX40 (CD134), a costimulatory receptor. Patients were allowed to have had prior anti-PD-1, anti-PD-L1 or anti-CTLA-4 therapy, and around 40% of the dose-escalation patients had previously received checkpoint inhibitors. Of the 50 to 55 patients in dose escalation, about 20 had hepatocellular carcinoma, around 15 had melanoma, 9 had renal cell carcinoma and 9 had head and neck cancer. The purpose of peripheral TCRbeta sequencing was to test whether ivuxolimab changed TCR sequence diversity and led to clonal T-cell expansion. Intravenous ivuxolimab was administered to patients every 2 weeks at six dose levels: 0.01, 0.1, 0.3, 1.5, 3 and 10 mg/kg. Three dose-escalation patients achieved partial responses, one with hepatocellular carcinoma and two with cutaneous melanoma. The paper reports the monotherapy dose-escalation portion (N ≈ 50 patients) of the phase I ivuxolimab trial. A male proportion of roughly 80% and a mean age of about 60 years, ranging from roughly 20 to 80, were recorded for the dose-escalation cohort.

Of note for this clone: Its antigen is not yet known. No much larger clonotype is one base removed from it; base qualities were not supplied.

The germline V gene (reference sequence) gives CDR1 as SGHAT and CDR2 as FQDESV. Deletion took 5 bases off V and 1 base off J, with a span of 23 bases between the germline ends. The CDR3 sequence holds 18 residues, the cysteine and phenylalanine included. The read is trimmed to its CDR3 DNA, 54 bases read in frame from base 1. For sequencing of the TCRbeta CDR3 region, genomic DNA was extracted from the sorted cells. The immunoSEQ Assay was used for sequencing of TCRbeta CDR3 regions. TCRdb took over this immuneACCESS table, retaining in-frame rearrangements with V and J assigned. Such tables are incomplete; in checked studies, under half of the missing clones stem from an unresolved V gene, and the remainder is unexplained. In all, the sample holds 43,000 or so clones, and around 90% of those were seen once. The ten most abundant clones make up around 11% of the sample. The trial excluded patients who had a history of autoimmune disease or were on systemic immunosuppression. Peripheral blood for TCR sequencing was collected from all dose cohorts at baseline, on cycle 4 day 1, and on cycle 7 day 1. The samples were drawn from a first-in-human, open-label, multicenter phase I dose-escalation trial of ivuxolimab. The trial enrolled adults with locally advanced or metastatic head and neck squamous cell, hepatocellular, melanoma or renal cell carcinoma. Before TCR sequencing, CD4+ T cells and CD8+ T cells were sorted from peripheral blood as separate populations.

The research as a whole found: At doses of 0.1 to 3.0 mg/kg, clonal expansion of both CD4+ and CD8+ T cells in blood was seen between baseline and week 6. Partial responders in the 0.1-3.0 mg/kg groups had among the lowest normalized peripheral clonal expansion, especially among CD8+ T cells. Low levels of normalized T-cell clonal expansion were also seen in some patients who did not respond. The antigen specificity of the peripheral T cells that underwent clonal expansion was not determined. After ivuxolimab, CD8+ T cells had more expanded clones than CD4+ T cells on average.

The sequence derives from an adult with an advanced solid tumor such as melanoma, head and neck, liver or kidney cancer. The sample consisted of CD4+ or CD8+ T cells sorted from blood, taken in a trial of the OX40 agonist ivuxolimab. The sequence links TRBV11-1 to TRBJ2-5; a weak D assignment points to TRBD2 (6 bases agree). The DNA sequence follows: TGTGCCAGCAGCGATCAAGGAGGGTGGCGGGGAAGCCAAGAGACCCAGTACTTC. It encodes CASSDQGGWRGSQETQYF.